The 10 T cell receptor beta chains below come from one sample, sequenced in a study of T-cell reconstitution after alpha-beta-depleted transplantation in children. During its preparation, the TCRbeta library received unique molecular identifiers. TCRdb itself ran the PCR reads through MiXCR, one entry per CDR3 protein. The profile covers roughly 82,000 distinct CDR3 sequences, with less than 15% appearing a single time and 27% taken by the ten largest. The sequences come from PBMCs, mostly from graft donor cells, collected 180 days after TCRalphabeta/CD19-depleted stem cell transplant. Receptor source: a male patient between 2 and 15 years old who had a stem cell transplant for acute lymphoblastic leukemia, so the T cells may come from the graft donor.

The rearrangement joins TRBV27 to TRBJ2-1; TRBD2 is a possible D gene (6 bases). This CDR3 is 14 amino acids long. The V gene lost 7 bases and the J gene lost 2 bases, with 12 bases spanning the gap. Germline CDR1 is MNHEY and CDR2 is SMNVEV (reference sequence). The CDR3 region is CASTPGGTYNEQFF. As DNA, the CDR3 is TGTGCCAGCACCCCGGGCGGGACCTACAATGAGCAGTTCTTC.

This rearrangement joins TRBV7-2 to TRBJ2-7, with D uncertain. Per the germline V gene, CDR1 is SGHTA and CDR2 is FQGNSA. V dropped 7 bases and J dropped 3 bases, with 19 bases sitting between them. This CDR3 has 15 residues. The CDR3 protein is CASIQIGSLGYEQYF. CDR3 nucleotides: TGTGCCAGCATCCAGATCGGCTCCCTCGGCTACGAGCAGTACTTC.

In its sample, this clonotype was seen a few times. The chain joins TRBV5-6 to TRBJ2-5; the D gene is possibly TRBD2 (6 bases). With 6 bases removed from V and 5 bases from J, the gap between germline ends came to 23 bases. This CDR3 is 16 amino acids long. CDR1 SGHDT and CDR2 YYEEEE come from the germline V gene. CDR3 nucleotide sequence: TGTGCCAGCAACCCCCAGGCGGGGTGGTCGTGGGAGACCCAGTACTTC. Its translation is CASNPQAGWSWETQYF.

This clonotype was counted a few times. At one boundary the junction diverges from the germline segment, which might be a read error. The chain combines TRBV29-1 with TRBJ2-1, with D perhaps TRBD1 or TRBD2 (7 bases each). The CDR3 length is 12 residues. In germline, CDR1 is SQVTM, CDR2 ANQGSEA. CDR3 DNA sequence: TGCTCATACAGGGGACTAAACAATGAGCATTTCTTC. Protein sequence: CSYRGLNNEHFF.

V usage is TRBV11-1 and J usage is TRBJ2-1; 8 bases agree with TRBD2. Germline assignment: CDR1 SGHAT and CDR2 FQDESV (reference sequence). CDR3 size: 16 residues. Unmatched junction bases numbered 9, after V lost 4 bases and J lost 4 bases. DNA of the CDR3: TGTGCCAGCAGCTCCGAGCGGGAGTCCCGATACAATGAGCAGTTCTTC. Amino acids: CASSSERESRYNEQFF.

Ten or more counts support this clonotype. The V and J genes are TRBV6-5 and TRBJ2-4; a possible D gene is TRBD1 (6 bases). The V gene's germline CDR1 is MNHEY and CDR2 SVGAGI. The CDR3 loop spans 16 amino acids. V gave up 0 bases and J gave up 1 base, with 10 bases separating them. This CDR3 reads CASSYSNQGAKNIQYF. As DNA, the CDR3 is TGTGCCAGCAGTTACTCGAATCAGGGGGCCAAAAACATTCAGTACTTC.

This clonotype was seen a few times. V gene TRBV5-6 combines with J gene TRBJ1-2; D may be TRBD1 (6 bases). V lost 5 bases to trimming and J lost 4 bases, with 12 bases between them. CDR3 length equals 13 residues. Germline V CDR1 and CDR2: SGHDT, YYEEEE. The chain's CDR3 is CASSLDRPYGYTF. CDR3 DNA: TGTGCCAGCAGTCTAGACAGGCCCTATGGCTACACCTTC.

This clonotype occurred a few times. The chain joins TRBV6-2 or TRBV6-3 to TRBJ2-5, with D possibly called TRBD1 or TRBD2 (5 bases each). CDR3 length: 14 residues. Germline values: CDR1 MNHEY, CDR2 SVGEGT. Trimming took 5 bases from V and 5 from J, leaving 15 bases between them. Here the CDR3 reads CASSRFRDRETQYF. The CDR3 coding sequence is TGTGCCAGCAGTCGTTTCAGGGACCGGGAGACCCAGTACTTC.

In its sample, this clonotype was seen many times. The rearrangement joins TRBV4-3 to TRBJ2-3; D is perhaps TRBD1 (5 bases). In germline, CDR1 is LGHNA, CDR2 YSLEER. V lost 0 bases and J 2 bases, leaving 9 bases between the germline ends. This CDR3 comprises 15 residues. The CDR3 sequence is CASSQDNRHTDTQYF. The CDR3 bases are TGCGCCAGCAGCCAAGATAACAGGCACACAGATACGCAGTATTTT.

The chain combines TRBV20-1 with TRBJ2-2; D is ambiguous. Germline V gene data show CDR1 as DFQATT and CDR2 as SNEGSKA (reference sequence). Trimming took 3 bases from V and 4 from J, leaving 12 bases between them. The CDR3 loop spans 14 amino acids. CDR3 loop: CSARPPVTTGELFF. The CDR3 nucleotides are TGCAGTGCTAGGCCTCCAGTAACCACCGGGGAGCTGTTTTTT.